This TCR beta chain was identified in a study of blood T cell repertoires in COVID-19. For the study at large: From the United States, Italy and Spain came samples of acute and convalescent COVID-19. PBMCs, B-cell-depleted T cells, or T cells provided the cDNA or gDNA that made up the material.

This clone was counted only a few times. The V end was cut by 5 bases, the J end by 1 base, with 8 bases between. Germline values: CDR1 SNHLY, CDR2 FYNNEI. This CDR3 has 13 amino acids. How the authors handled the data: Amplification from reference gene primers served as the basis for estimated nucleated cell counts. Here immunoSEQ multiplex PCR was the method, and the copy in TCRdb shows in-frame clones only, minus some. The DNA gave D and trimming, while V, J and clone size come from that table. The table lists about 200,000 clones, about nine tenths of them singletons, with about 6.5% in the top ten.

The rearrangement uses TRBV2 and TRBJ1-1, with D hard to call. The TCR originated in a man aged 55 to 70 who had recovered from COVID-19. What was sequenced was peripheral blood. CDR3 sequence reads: CASSPPQNTEAFF. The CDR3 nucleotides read TGTGCCAGCAGTCCACCACAGAACACTGAAGCTTTCTTT. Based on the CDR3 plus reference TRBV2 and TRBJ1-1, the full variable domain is EPEVTQTPSHQVTQMGQEVILRCVPISNHLYFYWYRQILGQKVEFLVSFYNNEISEKSEIFDDQFSVERPDGSNFTLKIRSTKLEDSAMYFCASSPPQNTEAFFGQGTRLTVV.